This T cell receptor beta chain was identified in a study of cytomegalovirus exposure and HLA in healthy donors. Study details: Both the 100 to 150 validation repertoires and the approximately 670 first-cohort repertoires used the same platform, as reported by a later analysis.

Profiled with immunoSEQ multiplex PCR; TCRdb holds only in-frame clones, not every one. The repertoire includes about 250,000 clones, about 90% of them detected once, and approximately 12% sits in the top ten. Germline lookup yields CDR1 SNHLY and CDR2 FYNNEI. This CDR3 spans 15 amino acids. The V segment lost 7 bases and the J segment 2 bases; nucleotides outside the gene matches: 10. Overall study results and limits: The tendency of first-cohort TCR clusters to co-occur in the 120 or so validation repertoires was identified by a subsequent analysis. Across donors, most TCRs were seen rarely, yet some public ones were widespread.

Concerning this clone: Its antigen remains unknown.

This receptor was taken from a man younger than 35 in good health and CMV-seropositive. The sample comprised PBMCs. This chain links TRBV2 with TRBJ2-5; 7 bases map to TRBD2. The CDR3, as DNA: TGTGCCAGCATACCACCCCGGGGGGATCAAGAGACCCAGTACTTC. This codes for CASIPPRGDQETQYF.